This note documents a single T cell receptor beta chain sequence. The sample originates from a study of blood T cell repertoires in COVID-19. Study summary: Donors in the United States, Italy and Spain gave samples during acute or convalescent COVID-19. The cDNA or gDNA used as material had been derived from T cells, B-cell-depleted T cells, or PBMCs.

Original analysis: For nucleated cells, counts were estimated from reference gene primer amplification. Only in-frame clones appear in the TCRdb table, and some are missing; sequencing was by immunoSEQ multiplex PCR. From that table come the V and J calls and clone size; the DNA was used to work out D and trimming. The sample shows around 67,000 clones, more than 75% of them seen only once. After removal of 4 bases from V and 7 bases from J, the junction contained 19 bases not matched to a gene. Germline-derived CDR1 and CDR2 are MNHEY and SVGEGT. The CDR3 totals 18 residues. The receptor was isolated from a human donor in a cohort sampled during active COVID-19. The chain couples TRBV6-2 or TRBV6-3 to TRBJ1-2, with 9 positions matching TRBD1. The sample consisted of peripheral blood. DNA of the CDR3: TGTGCCAGCAGTTGGCCTACTAGTCGGGGACAGGGAGAAATTGGCTACACCTTC. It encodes CASSWPTSRGQGEIGYTF.